This T cell receptor beta chain was identified in a study of blood T cell repertoires in COVID-19. Assay: immunoSEQ multiplex PCR; the TCRdb copy retains only in-frame clones and omits some. There are some 430,000 clones in the sample; around 91% occur only once, and roughly 0.66% lies in the top ten. Trimming removed 7 bases at V and 0 bases at J, with 4 bases between. Germline CDR1 is SNHLY and CDR2 is FYNNEI. CDR3 length: 13 amino acids. The age range of participants was about 18 to 90 years, with residence in under 30 US areas. V and J are TRBV2 and TRBJ2-6; D is ambiguous. Sample: PBMCs or T cells enriched from blood (not recorded which). The receptor was derived from a man between 18 and 35 years old who had recovered from COVID-19. CDR3 nucleotides: TGTGCCAGCACAATCTCTGGGGCCAACGTCCTGACTTTC. This codes for CASTISGANVLTF.